This is a list of T cell receptor beta chains from one sample in a study of blood T cell repertoires in COVID-19. TCRdb's copy holds only in-frame clones and misses some; the assay was immunoSEQ multiplex PCR. The top ten hold about 4.6% of the sample, which has about 300,000 clones, approximately 90% seen once. Sequenced: PBMCs or T cells enriched from blood (not recorded which). Receptors were obtained from a man under 40 who had recovered from COVID-19. CDR3s include the opening cysteine and the closing phenylalanine or tryptophan. A D gene is named only where the DNA matches it firmly. Part of the rows lack a size; the others show once, few, many or a class for expanded clones.

clone_size: .; d_call: .; j_call: TRBJ2-2; v_call: TRBV7-8; cdr3_nt: TGTGCCAGCAGCTTAGGGGGCCTCACCGGGGAGCTGTTTTTT; cdr3_aa: CASSLGGLTGELFF
clone_size: .; d_call: .; j_call: TRBJ1-4; v_call: TRBV19; cdr3_nt: TGTGCCAGTAATGGACATTTATCAACTAATGAAAAACTGTTTTTT; cdr3_aa: CASNGHLSTNEKLFF
clone_size: .; d_call: .; j_call: TRBJ1-5; v_call: TRBV7-6; cdr3_nt: TGTGCCAGCAGCTTAGGTGCAGTGGGAGGCGGTCAGCCCCAGCATTTT; cdr3_aa: CASSLGAVGGGQPQHF
clone_size: .; d_call: .; j_call: TRBJ2-2; v_call: TRBV9; cdr3_nt: TGTGCCAGCAGCGTCTCGGCCGGGGAGCTGTTTTTT; cdr3_aa: CASSVSAGELFF
clone_size: once; d_call: TRBD2; j_call: TRBJ2-3; v_call: TRBV11-2; cdr3_nt: TGTGCCAGCAGCTTACTAGCGGGAGGGCGGGATACGCAGTATTTT; cdr3_aa: CASSLLAGGRDTQYF
clone_size: .; d_call: .; j_call: TRBJ2-7; v_call: TRBV24-1; cdr3_nt: TGTGCCACCAGTCCCGGGACTGACTCCTACGAGCAGTACTTC; cdr3_aa: CATSPGTDSYEQYF
clone_size: once; d_call: .; j_call: TRBJ2-3; v_call: TRBV4-1; cdr3_nt: TGCGCCAGCAGCCAAGATGTCCTAGCTAGCGATACGCAGTATTTT; cdr3_aa: CASSQDVLASDTQYF
clone_size: .; d_call: TRBD1; j_call: TRBJ1-2; v_call: TRBV28; cdr3_nt: TGTGCCAGCAGACTCGACAGGGGTATAGGCTACACCTTC; cdr3_aa: CASRLDRGIGYTF
clone_size: .; d_call: .; j_call: TRBJ1-5; v_call: TRBV21-1; cdr3_nt: TGTGCCAGCAGCAAAGGAGAACTAAAACCAGCCCAGTGTGATCAGCCCCAGCATTTT; cdr3_aa: CASSKGELKPAQCDQPQHF
clone_size: .; d_call: TRBD2; j_call: TRBJ2-5; v_call: TRBV9; cdr3_nt: TGTGCCAGCAGCGTAAGCGGGGGGGCCCAAGAGACCCAGTACTTC; cdr3_aa: CASSVSGGAQETQYF
clone_size: .; d_call: .; j_call: TRBJ2-2; v_call: TRBV6-5; cdr3_nt: TGTGCCAGCAGTTACCGACAGGGCGGGGCCGGGGAGCTGTTTTTT; cdr3_aa: CASSYRQGGAGELFF
clone_size: .; d_call: TRBD1; j_call: TRBJ1-1; v_call: TRBV19; cdr3_nt: TGTGCCAGTAGTACTCTGACAGGGCAGGTCACTGAAGCTTTCTTT; cdr3_aa: CASSTLTGQVTEAFF
clone_size: .; d_call: .; j_call: TRBJ2-7; v_call: TRBV10-3; cdr3_nt: TGTGCCATCAAGGGTGGGAGCTCCTACGAGCAGTACTTC; cdr3_aa: CAIKGGSSYEQYF
clone_size: .; d_call: .; j_call: TRBJ1-2; v_call: TRBV7-8; cdr3_nt: TGTGCCAGCAGCTTAGATCGGGGATCTAACTATGGCTACACCTTC; cdr3_aa: CASSLDRGSNYGYTF
clone_size: once; d_call: .; j_call: TRBJ2-7; v_call: TRBV11-2; cdr3_nt: TGTGCCAGCAGCTTAGATCAATGGACAGACTCCTACGAGCAGTACTTC; cdr3_aa: CASSLDQWTDSYEQYF
clone_size: .; d_call: .; j_call: TRBJ1-3; v_call: TRBV5-6; cdr3_nt: TGTGCCAGCATCCCTTCTGGCAGTCGCTCTGGAAACACCATATATTTT; cdr3_aa: CASIPSGSRSGNTIYF
clone_size: .; d_call: .; j_call: TRBJ1-1; v_call: TRBV7-9; cdr3_nt: TGTGCCAGCAGCTTAGCAGGACGGGGGTACACTGAAGCTTTCTTT; cdr3_aa: CASSLAGRGYTEAFF
clone_size: .; d_call: .; j_call: TRBJ1-1; v_call: TRBV5-6; cdr3_nt: TGTGCCAGCAGCTTGGTCCTTTTCGACCAGGGAATTCGGAACACTGAAGCTTTCTTT; cdr3_aa: CASSLVLFDQGIRNTEAFF
clone_size: .; d_call: .; j_call: TRBJ2-7; v_call: TRBV5-4; cdr3_nt: TGTGCCAGCAACACCCGAAAAGAGGGGAGGGAGCAGTACTTC; cdr3_aa: CASNTRKEGREQYF
clone_size: .; d_call: TRBD2; j_call: TRBJ2-1; v_call: TRBV11-2; cdr3_nt: TGTGCCAGCAGCATGATAGCGGGAGTAAATGAGCAGTTCTTC; cdr3_aa: CASSMIAGVNEQFF
clone_size: .; d_call: TRBD1; j_call: TRBJ2-4; v_call: TRBV18; cdr3_nt: TGTGCCAGCTCACCCCAGTTGGGACAGGGGGCTGAAAACATTCAGTACTTC; cdr3_aa: CASSPQLGQGAENIQYF
clone_size: .; d_call: TRBD2; j_call: TRBJ2-3; v_call: TRBV3-1/TRBV3-2; cdr3_nt: TGTGCCAGCAGCCAAGAGAGCACTAGCGGGGGCACAGATACGCAGTATTTT; cdr3_aa: CASSQESTSGGTDTQYF
clone_size: once; d_call: .; j_call: TRBJ1-1; v_call: TRBV18; cdr3_nt: TGTGCCAGCTCACTAGACAGTACCTTCGGCACTGAAGCTTTCTTT; cdr3_aa: CASSLDSTFGTEAFF
clone_size: .; d_call: TRBD1; j_call: TRBJ1-3; v_call: TRBV30; cdr3_nt: TGTGCCTGGAGGTTACAGGGGGCTGGAAACACCATATATTTT; cdr3_aa: CAWRLQGAGNTIYF
clone_size: .; d_call: TRBD2; j_call: TRBJ2-1; v_call: TRBV6-5; cdr3_nt: TGTGCCAGCAGTTACTCACGGACTAGCGACTACAATGAGCAGTTCTTC; cdr3_aa: CASSYSRTSDYNEQFF
clone_size: few; d_call: .; j_call: TRBJ1-1; v_call: TRBV30; cdr3_nt: TGTGCCTGGAGTGTAGGGAGCGGTGAAAACACTGAAGCTTTCTTT; cdr3_aa: CAWSVGSGENTEAFF
clone_size: few; d_call: TRBD1; j_call: TRBJ1-1; v_call: TRBV6-5; cdr3_nt: TGTGCCAGCAGTCAGGACAGGGACACTGAAGCTTTCTTT; cdr3_aa: CASSQDRDTEAFF
clone_size: few; d_call: TRBD1; j_call: TRBJ2-1; v_call: TRBV18; cdr3_nt: TGTGCCAGCTCACCACAAGGGACAGACGGTAATGAGCAGTTCTTC; cdr3_aa: CASSPQGTDGNEQFF